What follows is one T cell receptor (beta chain) and its context. The CDR3 extends over 15 amino acids. V shed 3 bases and J 8 bases; nucleotides not matched to a gene: 10. The germline V gene encodes CDR1 SGDLS and CDR2 YYNGEE. Measured with immunoSEQ multiplex PCR; TCRdb has only the in-frame clones, and not every one. The repertoire holds about 2 million clones, with over 85% as singletons. This specimen comes from a study of shared clonotypes between healthy human individuals. The sample consisted of naive CD4+ T cells sorted from blood. The subset is: CD45RA+ positively selected. The sequence derives from a man in his late teens or twenties in good health. V and J are TRBV9 and TRBJ2-1, with TRBD1 identical over 8 bases. CDR3 DNA: TGTGCCAGCAGCGCGGAAGGACAGGGAGTCCATGAGCAGTTCTTC. Translating it yields CASSAEGQGVHEQFF. The full variable domain, its missing parts supplied by reference TRBV9 and TRBJ2-1, is DSGVTQTPKHLITATGQRVTLRCSPRSGDLSVYWYQQSLDQGLQFLIQYYNGEERAKGNILERFSAQQFPDLHSELNLSSLELGDSALYFCASSAEGQGVHEQFFGPGTRLTVL.